This T cell receptor beta chain was documented in a study of T cells in narcolepsy. The CDR3 consists of 11 residues. Germline V gene sequence: CDR1 SQVTM, CDR2 ANQGSEA. V was cut by 7 bases and J by 0 bases, with 6 bases left in between. Repertoires were generated with immunoSEQ multiplex PCR, while TCRdb's copy carries only in-frame clones and drops some. This table holds approximately 30,000 clones, roughly 80% found once. This receptor was taken from a human donor with narcolepsy. Sequencing was carried out using CD45RA- memory CD4+ T cells from PBMCs. V usage is TRBV29-1 and J usage is TRBJ1-1; D ambiguous. The CDR3 reads CSALMNTEAFF. The CDR3 nucleotides read TGCAGCGCGTTAATGAACACTGAAGCTTTCTTT.